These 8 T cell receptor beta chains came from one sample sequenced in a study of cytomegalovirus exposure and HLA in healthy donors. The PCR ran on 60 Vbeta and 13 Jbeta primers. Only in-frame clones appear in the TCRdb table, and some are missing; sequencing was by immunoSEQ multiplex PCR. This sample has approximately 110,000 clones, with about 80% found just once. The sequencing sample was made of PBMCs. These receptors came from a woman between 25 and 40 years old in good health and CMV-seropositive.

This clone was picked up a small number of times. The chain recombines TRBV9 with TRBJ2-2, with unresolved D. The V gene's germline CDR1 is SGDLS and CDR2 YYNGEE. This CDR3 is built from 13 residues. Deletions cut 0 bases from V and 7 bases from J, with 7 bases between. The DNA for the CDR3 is TGTGCCAGCAGCGTAGATCCACTCGGGGAGCTGTTTTTT. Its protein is CASSVDPLGELFF. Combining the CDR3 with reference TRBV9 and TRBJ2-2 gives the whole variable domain DSGVTQTPKHLITATGQRVTLRCSPRSGDLSVYWYQQSLDQGLQFLIQYYNGEERAKGNILERFSAQQFPDLHSELNLSSLELGDSALYFCASSVDPLGELFFGEGSRLTVL.

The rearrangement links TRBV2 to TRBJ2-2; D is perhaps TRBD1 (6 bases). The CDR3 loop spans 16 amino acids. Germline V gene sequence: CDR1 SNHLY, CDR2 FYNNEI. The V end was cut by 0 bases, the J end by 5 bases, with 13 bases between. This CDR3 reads CASSEAVYRVTGELFF. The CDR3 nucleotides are TGTGCCAGCAGTGAAGCCGTTTACAGGGTTACCGGGGAGCTGTTTTTT.

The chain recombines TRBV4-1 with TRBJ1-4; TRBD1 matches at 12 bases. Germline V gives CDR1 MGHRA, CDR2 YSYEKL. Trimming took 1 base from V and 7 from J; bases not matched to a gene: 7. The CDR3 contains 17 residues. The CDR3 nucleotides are TGCGCCAGCAGCCAAGGGTCCCAGGGACAGGGGGCTGAAAAACTGTTTTTT. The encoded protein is CASSQGSQGQGAEKLFF.

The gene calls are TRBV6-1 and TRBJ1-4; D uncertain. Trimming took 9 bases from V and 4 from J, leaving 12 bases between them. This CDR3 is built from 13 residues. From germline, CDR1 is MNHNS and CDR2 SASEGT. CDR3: CASTRWFNEKLFF. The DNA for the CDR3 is TGTGCCAGTACGAGGTGGTTTAATGAAAAACTGTTTTTT.

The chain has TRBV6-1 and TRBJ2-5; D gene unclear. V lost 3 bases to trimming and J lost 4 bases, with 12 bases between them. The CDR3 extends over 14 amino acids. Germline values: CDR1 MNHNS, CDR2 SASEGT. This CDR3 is CASSDGMVAETQYF. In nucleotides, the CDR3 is TGTGCCAGCAGTGACGGAATGGTAGCAGAGACCCAGTACTTC.

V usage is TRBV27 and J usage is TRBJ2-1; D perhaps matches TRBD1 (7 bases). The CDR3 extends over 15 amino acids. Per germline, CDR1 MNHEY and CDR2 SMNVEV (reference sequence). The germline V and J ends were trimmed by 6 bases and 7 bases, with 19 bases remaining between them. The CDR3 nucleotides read TGTGCCAGCAGATATATTCTACAGGGGAGGAATGAGCAGTTCTTC. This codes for CASRYILQGRNEQFF.

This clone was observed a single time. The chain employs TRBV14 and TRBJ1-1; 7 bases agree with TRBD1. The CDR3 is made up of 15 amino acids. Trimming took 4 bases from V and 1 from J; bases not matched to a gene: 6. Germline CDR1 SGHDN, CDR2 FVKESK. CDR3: CASSLTGTPNTEAFF. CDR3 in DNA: TGTGCCAGCAGCCTGACAGGGACCCCGAACACTGAAGCTTTCTTT. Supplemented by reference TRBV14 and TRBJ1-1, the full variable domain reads EAGVTQFPSHSVIEKGQTVTLRCDPISGHDNLYWYRRVMGKEIKFLLHFVKESKQDESGMPNNRFLAERTGGTYSTLKVQPAELEDSGVYFCASSLTGTPNTEAFFGQGTRLTVV.

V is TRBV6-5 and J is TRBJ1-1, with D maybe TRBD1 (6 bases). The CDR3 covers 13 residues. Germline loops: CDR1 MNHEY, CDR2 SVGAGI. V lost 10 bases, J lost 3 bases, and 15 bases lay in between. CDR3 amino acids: CATTPNRDTEAFF. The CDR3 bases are TGTGCCACAACGCCCAACAGGGACACTGAAGCTTTCTTT.